The sequence of this T cell receptor (beta chain) was determined in a study of T-cell reconstitution after alpha-beta-depleted transplantation in children. With 5 bases clipped from V and 3 bases from J, the junction kept 8 bases outside the gene matches. The CDR3 has 16 amino acids. In germline, CDR1 is MNHEY, CDR2 SMNVEV (reference sequence). Preparation of the TCRbeta library was carried out with unique molecular identifiers. TCRdb reanalysed the PCR reads using MiXCR and keeps one entry per CDR3 protein. The table shows hundreds of thousands of distinct CDR3 sequences, with 15% to 20% occurring only once.

This TCR derives from a human donor who donated a stem cell graft to a child with acute lymphoblastic leukemia. This material consisted of PBMCs from the stem cell graft donor, taken from the stem cell graft. This chain uses TRBV27 with TRBJ1-2; 11 nucleotides align to TRBD1. CDR3 in amino acids: CASSPLPGQGDYGYTF. CDR3 sequence (DNA): TGTGCCAGCAGTCCGCTACCGGGACAGGGGGACTATGGCTACACCTTC.